The rows below give T cell receptor beta chains drawn from one sample of a study of T cell changes during pregnancy in multiple sclerosis. Some clones are missing from TCRdb's copy, which holds only in-frame ones; the method was immunoSEQ multiplex PCR. This sample carries about 34,000 clones, about nine tenths of them seen once, and the ten largest clones take about 10%. Sequences were derived from CD8+ T cells from peripheral blood mononuclear cells, sampled before pregnancy. These receptors came from a female donor with multiple sclerosis, enrolled in a pregnancy study. Both conserved end residues are part of each CDR3. D genes are given only for firm matches. The size field is filled for only some rows; it gives once, few, many or a size class.

clone size,D gene,V gene,J gene,CDR3 DNA,CDR3 protein
NA,TRBD1,TRBV5-1,TRBJ1-4,TGCGCCAGCAGCCCCTTATCGACAGGGAGGAAGGAAAAACTGTTTTTT,CASSPLSTGRKEKLFF
NA,NA,TRBV10-2,TRBJ1-2,TGCGCCAGCAGCGACAGGCCCTACTATGGCTACACCTTC,CASSDRPYYGYTF
NA,TRBD1,TRBV19,TRBJ2-1,TGTGCCAGTTCTACCGGGACAGGCAGCGGGTATGAGCAGTTCTTC,CASSTGTGSGYEQFF
once,TRBD1,TRBV2,TRBJ2-5,TGTGCCAGCAATCCGGGACAGGGTAAAGAGACCCAGTACTTC,CASNPGQGKETQYF
medium-sized,NA,TRBV4-1,TRBJ2-1,TGCGCCAGCAGCCAAGCTGGGGGCGCAGATTACGAGCAGTTCTTC,CASSQAGGADYEQFF
NA,TRBD1,TRBV6-5,TRBJ2-7,TGTGCCAGCAGTCCACAGGGGTTTAGCTCCTACGAGCAGTACTTC,CASSPQGFSSYEQYF
NA,TRBD2,TRBV11-2,TRBJ2-1,TGTGCCAGCAGCCGCCGGGGGAGGGACAATGAGCAGTTCTTC,CASSRRGRDNEQFF
NA,NA,TRBV6-4,TRBJ1-6,TGTGCCAGCAGTGACTCGACAGGTGGAGGTTCACCCCTCCACTTT,CASSDSTGGGSPLHF
NA,NA,TRBV11-2,TRBJ1-1,TGTGCCAGCAGCTTAGGCAGATCTCAAGCTTTCTTT,CASSLGRSQAFF
NA,TRBD1,TRBV11-2,TRBJ2-7,TGTGCCAGCAGCTTGGACAGGATGAAATCCTACGAGCAGTACTTC,CASSLDRMKSYEQYF
NA,NA,TRBV6-6,TRBJ1-1,TGTGCCAGCAGTTTAAGACAGACTCCGCTTGAAGCTTTCTTT,CASSLRQTPLEAFF
NA,TRBD1,TRBV7-2,TRBJ2-5,TGTGCCAGCATCCTAGGGGGACAGGGACGGGAGACCCAGTACTTC,CASILGGQGRETQYF
NA,TRBD2,TRBV28,TRBJ2-1,TGTGCCAGCAGTTTATTATGGGGGGTTTGGCGGGAGATCCAGTTCTTC,CASSLLWGVWREIQFF
NA,NA,TRBV7-9,TRBJ2-5,TGTGCCAGCAGTGGGACAAGCGGGACCCAGTACTTC,CASSGTSGTQYF
once,NA,TRBV30,TRBJ2-5,TGTGCCTGGAGCCCCCTTTCCCAGGGGGAGACCCAGTACTTC,CAWSPLSQGETQYF
NA,NA,TRBV19,TRBJ1-1,TGTGCCAGTAGAGGGGGAGGGACTGAAGCTTTCTTT,CASRGGGTEAFF
NA,TRBD2,TRBV19,TRBJ2-7,TGTGCCAGTAGGGCTAGCGGTTTGTACGAGCAGTACTTC,CASRASGLYEQYF
NA,TRBD1,TRBV6-1,TRBJ2-1,TGTGCCAGCAGTGAATGGGACAGCGAGCAGTTCTTC,CASSEWDSEQFF
once,TRBD1,TRBV7-2,TRBJ1-2,TGTGCCAGCAGCTGGACAGGGGAGGATGTAGTGAGCTATGGCTACACCTTC,CASSWTGEDVVSYGYTF
NA,TRBD1,TRBV6-6,TRBJ2-7,TGTGCCAGCAGTCCGAGAGGGGGCGAGTCCTCCTACGAGCAGTACTTC,CASSPRGGESSYEQYF
NA,TRBD1,TRBV2,TRBJ1-1,TGTGCCCGCGGGACAGGAATGGCTGAAGCTTTCTTT,CARGTGMAEAFF
once,NA,TRBV5-1,TRBJ2-7,TGCGCCAGCAGTCTATACTGGGACAAGCCCTACGAGCAGTACTTC,CASSLYWDKPYEQYF
NA,TRBD2,TRBV7-6,TRBJ2-4,TGTGCCAGCAGCTTGACTAGCGGCAGCAAAAACATTCAGTACTTC,CASSLTSGSKNIQYF
NA,NA,TRBV2,TRBJ1-4,TGTGCCAGCATTAGCAGCCACAAATCGATGGAAAAACTGTTTTTT,CASISSHKSMEKLFF
NA,TRBD2,TRBV7-7,TRBJ2-2,TGTGCCAGCAGCTTAGGACTAGCGGGAGGCACCGGGGAGCTGTTTTTT,CASSLGLAGGTGELFF
NA,NA,TRBV12-5,TRBJ1-1,TGTGCTAGTGACCAGGGGAGGGGAACTGAAGCTTTCTTT,CASDQGRGTEAFF
NA,NA,TRBV4-3,TRBJ1-4,TGCGCCAGCAGCCAAGACGAGGGTGTGGAAAAACTGTTTTTT,CASSQDEGVEKLFF
NA,NA,TRBV5-1,TRBJ1-4,TGCGCCAGCAGCTTGGAAGGGAGACCTAATGAAAAACTGTTTTTT,CASSLEGRPNEKLFF
NA,TRBD2,TRBV7-9,TRBJ2-4,TGTGCCAGCAGCCTACCTAGCGGGAGGGGAGGAACTGGGAACATTCAGTACTTC,CASSLPSGRGGTGNIQYF
NA,NA,TRBV9,TRBJ2-1,TGTGCCAGCAGCCTCCGGACAGTCCTAGGCAATGAGCAGTTCTTC,CASSLRTVLGNEQFF
NA,NA,TRBV4-1,TRBJ1-1,TGCGCCAGCAGCCAAGAAAAGGGAGAGGTCACTGAAGCTTTCTTT,CASSQEKGEVTEAFF
NA,NA,TRBV6-1,TRBJ2-7,TGTGCCAGCACCACTACCCAGGACAGCTCCTACGAGCAGTACTTC,CASTTTQDSSYEQYF